This TCR beta chain was identified in a study of T cells in Graves' hyperthyroidism and ophthalmopathy. The CDR3 runs 14 residues. The germline gives CDR1 MNHEY, CDR2 SVGEGT. The table lists this clonotype with a few counts. The source material, RNA transcripts, was used to amplify TCR beta CDR3 regions. Using the HTBI primer set, a first-round RT-PCR was run on the TCR CDR3. Each CDR3 protein gets one entry after TCRdb re-called the multiplex PCR reads with MiXCR. The sample has some 440,000 distinct CDR3 sequences, about 15% seen once. Sequenced input: blood. The rearrangement joins TRBV6-2 or TRBV6-3 to TRBJ1-2; D is uncertain. This TCR was sampled from a woman under 30 with Graves' hyperthyroidism. Here the CDR3 reads CASLSAGTNYGYTF. CDR3 nucleotide sequence: TGTGCGTCTTTGTCGGCAGGAACTAACTATGGCTACACCTTC.